The present TCR beta chain was sequenced within a study of T cells after yellow fever vaccination. Notes on the study in general: A small share of clonotypes appeared in both CD4 and CD8 compartments.

It was through 5'RACE template switching that TCR cDNA was made, with a universal primer site and UMIs added. TCRdb redid the calling of the 5' RACE reads with MiXCR, one entry per CDR3 protein. The table shows under 200,000 distinct CDR3 sequences, with more than 5.5% occurring only once. Per the germline V gene, CDR1 is SGDLS and CDR2 is YYNGEE. The CDR3 contains 15 residues. V lost 0 bases and J lost 0, with 9 bases in between. There are many counts of this clonotype. No antigen is known for it. This TCR was sampled from a man younger than 35 who received the YFV17D yellow fever vaccine. Here the sequenced sample was CD4+ T cells sorted from PBMCs, taken 5 to 6 days after the first yellow fever vaccination. The J gene is TRBJ1-2, the V gene TRBV9; no clear D. CDR3 loop: CASSVGGQANYGYTF. The CDR3 DNA sequence: TGTGCCAGCAGCGTAGGAGGGCAAGCTAACTATGGCTACACCTTC.